The 19 T cell receptor beta chains given below trace back to one sample, sequenced in a study of early stage breast cancer tumors. Repertoires were generated with immunoSEQ multiplex PCR, while TCRdb's copy carries only in-frame clones and drops some. The sample lists fewer than 30,000 clones, 75% to 90% occurring once. Sequenced sample: blood. These receptors originate from a person aged 55 to 75 with breast cancer.

The CDR3 protein is CASSFTSGYTF. As DNA, the CDR3 is TGTGCCAGCAGCTTTACAAGTGGCTACACCTTC. V is TRBV7-2 and J is TRBJ1-2; no clear D. Germline loops: CDR1 SGHTA, CDR2 FQGNSA. This CDR3 contains 11 residues. Trimming removed 3 bases at V and 7 bases at J, with 6 bases between.

CDR3 nucleotides: TGTGCCAGCAGTAATTCGAATGGACAGGCGGCTTTCTTT. It is translated as CASSNSNGQAAFF. The J gene is TRBJ1-1, the V gene TRBV6-4; TRBD1 agrees at 7 bases. In germline, CDR1 is MRHNA, CDR2 SNTAGT. The CDR3 has 13 residues. V shed 5 bases and J 11 bases; nucleotides not matched to a gene: 11.

The CDR3 nucleotides read TGTGCCAGCAGCCCCAGGGTTCTCTACGAGCAGTACTTC. Amino acids: CASSPRVLYEQYF. The chain employs TRBV11-2 and TRBJ2-7; TRBD1 is a possible D gene (5 bases). Trimming shortened V by 5 bases and J by 3 bases, and 11 bases separated the two germline ends. The germline V gene encodes CDR1 SGHAT and CDR2 FQNNGV. The CDR3 has 13 amino acids.

This clone was seen a handful of times. The CDR3 spells CAWTPGVGNQPQHF. In DNA, the CDR3 is TGTGCCTGGACCCCAGGGGTTGGCAATCAGCCCCAGCATTTT. V is TRBV30 and J is TRBJ1-5, with D possibly being TRBD1 (6 bases). The CDR3 runs to 14 residues. V was shortened by 4 bases and J by 2 bases, with 12 bases between the two germline ends. Germline lookup yields CDR1 GTSNPN and CDR2 SVGIG (reference sequence).

The chain is built from TRBV7-9 and TRBJ2-7; 9 bases map to TRBD1. The CDR3 extends over 12 amino acids. The trim removed 10 bases at V and 2 bases at J, leaving 3 bases unmatched. Germline lookup yields CDR1 SEHNR and CDR2 FQNEAQ (reference sequence). The CDR3 spells CATGTGPYEQYF. The DNA for the CDR3 is TGTGCCACCGGGACAGGGCCCTACGAGCAGTACTTC.

This rearrangement joins TRBV5-1 to TRBJ2-7; a possible D gene is TRBD1 (5 bases). Trimming removed 0 bases from V and 4 bases from J, with 14 bases in between. The CDR3 runs 15 residues. CDR1 and CDR2 from the germline V gene are SGHRS and YFSETQ. CDR3 in amino acids: CASSLVPGHRYEQYF. The DNA for the CDR3 is TGCGCCAGCAGCTTGGTCCCAGGACATCGTTACGAGCAGTACTTC.

J is TRBJ2-7 and V is TRBV5-4; a possible D gene is TRBD2 (6 bases). Trimming cost V 5 bases and J 1 base, with 16 bases left between them. The CDR3 has 15 residues. Germline V gives CDR1 SGHNT, CDR2 YYREEE (reference sequence). The CDR3 reads CASSTTGTPSYEQYF. In DNA, the CDR3 is TGTGCCAGCAGTACCACCGGGACTCCGTCCTACGAGCAGTACTTC.

The rearrangement uses TRBV7-2 and TRBJ2-7; 12 bases are a match to TRBD2. Unmatched junction bases numbered 5, after V lost 6 bases and J lost 5 bases. Germline V gives CDR1 SGHTA, CDR2 FQGNSA. CDR3 length equals 14 residues. CDR3 amino acids: CASSRLAGDNEQYF. The CDR3 nucleotides read TGTGCCAGCAGTCGACTAGCGGGAGACAACGAGCAGTACTTC.

The V and J genes are TRBV5-1 and TRBJ2-5, with 9 bases that match TRBD2. The germline CDR1 and CDR2 sequences are SGHRS and YFSETQ. This CDR3 has 19 amino acids. V shed 7 bases, J shed 5 bases, and the junction held 24 bases outside the gene matches. The CDR3 spells CASGTDPTSGLWGGETQYF. DNA of the CDR3: TGCGCCAGCGGGACAGATCCGACTAGCGGACTTTGGGGTGGCGAGACCCAGTACTTC.

J is TRBJ2-3 and V is TRBV21-1; no DNA check was done on the table's D call, TRBD2. TRBV21-1 is given as a pseudogene. The CDR3 loop spans 17 amino acids. CDR3 nucleotide sequence: TGTGCCAGCAGCAAAGTAGGTAGGACTAGCGGAGCCCTCAGTAGAATTTTT. Translated: CASSKVGRTSGALSRIF.

V and J are TRBV9 and TRBJ2-2, with 13 bases aligning to TRBD2. Trimming cost V 5 bases and J 2 bases; bases outside gene matches: 3. The CDR3 contains 16 residues. Germline V CDR1 and CDR2: SGDLS, YYNGEE. CDR3 sequence: CASRKGLAGNTGELFF. CDR3 DNA sequence: TGTGCCAGCAGAAAGGGACTAGCGGGAAACACCGGGGAGCTGTTTTTT.

The chain is built from TRBV9 and TRBJ1-5; D unclear. The V end was cut by 0 bases, the J end by 2 bases, with 12 bases between. This CDR3 is 16 amino acids long. Per germline, CDR1 SGDLS and CDR2 YYNGEE. The CDR3 protein is CASSVGEGRGNQPQHF. The CDR3, as DNA: TGTGCCAGCAGCGTAGGGGAAGGGAGAGGCAATCAGCCCCAGCATTTT.

This clone has a handful of counts. The chain carries TRBV7-9 and TRBJ2-5; the D is unclear. Trimming took 2 bases from V and 3 from J, leaving 7 bases between them. The CDR3 covers 13 residues. Germline-derived CDR1 and CDR2 are SEHNR and FQNEAQ (reference sequence). The CDR3 reads CASSLHVEETQYF. The DNA of the CDR3 is TGTGCCAGCAGCTTACACGTAGAAGAGACCCAGTACTTC.

The V call is TRBV19, the J call TRBJ1-5; D not resolved. CDR1 and CDR2 (germline): LNHDA, SQIVND (reference sequence). V lost 2 bases, J lost 0 bases, and 14 bases lay in between. CDR3 size: 17 residues. CDR3 sequence reads: CASSILLSELSNQPQHF. In DNA form, the CDR3 reads TGTGCCAGTAGTATACTTTTGTCGGAGCTTAGCAATCAGCCCCAGCATTTT. Based on the CDR3 plus reference TRBV19 and TRBJ1-5, the full variable domain is DGGITQSPKYLFRKEGQNVTLSCEQNLNHDAMYWYRQDPGQGLRLIYYSQIVNDFQKGDIAEGYSVSREKKESFPLTVTSAQKNPTAFYLCASSILLSELSNQPQHFGDGTRLSIL.

This rearrangement joins TRBV27 to TRBJ1-4; no reliable D call. Germline lookup yields CDR1 MNHEY and CDR2 SMNVEV (reference sequence). V gave up 2 bases and J gave up 0 bases, with 10 bases separating them. This CDR3 has 16 amino acids. CDR3 region: CASSLSLFATNEKLFF. The DNA of the CDR3 is TGTGCCAGCAGTTTAAGCCTGTTCGCAACTAATGAAAAACTGTTTTTT.

The genes are TRBV5-1 and TRBJ2-7; 8 positions match TRBD2. Looked up from germline, CDR1 is SGHRS and CDR2 is YFSETQ. The CDR3 is 15 amino acids. With V trimmed by 4 bases and J by 3 bases, 9 bases remained unmatched. The CDR3 sequence is CASSPRAGGHYEQYF. The DNA for the CDR3 is TGCGCCAGCAGCCCCCGGGCGGGGGGACACTACGAGCAGTACTTC.

The chain links TRBV30 to TRBJ2-7; D is perhaps TRBD2 (6 bases). CDR1 GTSNPN and CDR2 SVGIG come from the germline V gene (reference sequence). CDR3 length equals 13 residues. The V end lost 1 base, the J end lost 7 bases, and 14 bases lay between the germline ends. CDR3 sequence: CAWSARTNWEQYF. The CDR3 nucleotides are TGTGCCTGGAGTGCCCGGACTAATTGGGAGCAGTACTTC.

A few counts support this clone. The CDR3 reads CASSSGQGSLGGYTF. The CDR3 nucleotides read TGTGCCAGCAGCTCGGGACAGGGTAGTCTGGGGGGCTACACCTTC. The V call is TRBV7-8, the J call TRBJ1-2, with 9 bases fitting TRBD1. Losses at the gene ends were 4 bases for V and 8 bases for J; bases not matched to a gene: 11. Germline V gene data show CDR1 as SGHVS and CDR2 as FQNEAQ. The length of the CDR3 is 15 residues.

The chain employs TRBV6-5 and TRBJ1-1; possible D gene TRBD1, 5 bases. This CDR3 has 14 amino acids. Trimming pared 5 bases from V and 4 bases from J, leaving 14 bases between. CDR1 MNHEY and CDR2 SVGAGI come from the germline V gene. The CDR3 sequence: CASSGQGPATEAFF. The CDR3 DNA is TGTGCCAGCAGTGGCCAGGGTCCTGCCACTGAAGCTTTCTTT.